These 22 T cell receptor beta chains came from one sample sequenced in a study of T cell responses to AZD1222 COVID-19 vaccine. Sequencing was performed with immunoSEQ multiplex PCR; in TCRdb, only in-frame clones are kept and a portion is missing. The sample gives about 100,000 clones, 93% of which show up once; about 5% is in the top ten. This sample comprised peripheral blood, obtained on day 0 of AZD1222 vaccination. Receptors originate from an adult in good health.

This sequence joins TRBV7-8 and TRBJ1-5; no clear D. There are 11 residues in the CDR3. V was cut by 4 bases and J by 7 bases, with 5 bases left in between. CDR1 and CDR2 from the germline V gene are SGHVS and FQNEAQ. The CDR3 sequence is CASSYLQPQHF. CDR3 in DNA: TGTGCCAGCAGCTATTTACAGCCCCAGCATTTT.

The rearrangement joins TRBV7-9 to TRBJ2-1, with a weak D call TRBD1 (6 bases). Germline V CDR1 and CDR2: SEHNR, FQNEAQ (reference sequence). V was pared by 5 bases and J by 15 bases, with 20 bases between. The CDR3 extends over 13 amino acids. The CDR3, as DNA: TGTGCCAGCAGCACTAGAGCAGGGGAAGGTCCGTTCTTC. It is translated as CASSTRAGEGPFF.

This chain links TRBV7-2 with TRBJ2-1; 11 bases line up with TRBD2. The CDR3 consists of 15 residues. The V and J ends lost 6 bases and 12 bases, in that order; junction bases with no gene match: 13. The germline CDR1 and CDR2 sequences are SGHTA and FQGNSA. The CDR3 DNA follows: TGTGCCAGCAGGACCGGGACTAGCGGATTGGAGGGGCAGTTCTTC. Protein sequence: CASRTGTSGLEGQFF.

The chain links TRBV2 to TRBJ2-1; D might be TRBD2 (5 bases). Germline CDR1 SNHLY, CDR2 FYNNEI. The CDR3 loop spans 15 amino acids. V lost 6 bases and J lost 4, with 16 bases in between. CDR3 loop: CASRSPRGRYNEQFF. The CDR3 nucleotides are TGTGCCAGCAGGAGCCCTCGCGGGCGGTACAATGAGCAGTTCTTC.

The V call is TRBV7-9, the J call TRBJ1-1; possible D gene TRBD1, 5 bases. Germline V gives CDR1 SEHNR, CDR2 FQNEAQ (reference sequence). Trimming removed 1 base from V and 6 bases from J, with 15 bases in between. The CDR3 sequence is 15 residues long. CDR3 DNA: TGTGCCAGCAGCTTAGAGGTGCAGGGACGGGCTGAAGCTTTCTTT. Amino acid sequence: CASSLEVQGRAEAFF.

This sequence joins TRBV19 and TRBJ2-7, with 12 nucleotides matching TRBD2. This CDR3 has 13 amino acids. V dropped 8 bases and J dropped 7; count of bases not matched to a gene: 6. Germline values: CDR1 LNHDA, CDR2 SQIVND (reference sequence). The CDR3 DNA is TGTGCCAGTCGACTAGCGGGAGTTGGGGAGCAGTACTTC. Amino acids: CASRLAGVGEQYF.

For this clone: At one boundary the junction diverges from the germline segment, which might be a read error. This chain connects TRBV28 to TRBJ2-1; 12 nucleotides agree with TRBD2. In germline, CDR1 is MDHEN, CDR2 SYDVKM. The CDR3 contains 18 residues. Written as DNA, the CDR3 is TGTGCCAGCAGTTCGAGACTAGCGGGAGAGGTCTCCTTCAATGAGCAGTTCTTC. This sequence encodes CASSSRLAGEVSFNEQFF. The full variable domain, its missing parts supplied by reference TRBV28 and TRBJ2-1, is DVKVTQSSRYLVKRTGEKVFLECVQDMDHENMFWYRQDPGLGLRLIYFSYDVKMKEKGDIPEGYSVSREKKERFSLILESASTNQTSMYLCASSSRLAGEVSFNEQFFGPGTRLTVL.

This clone appeared once. This chain joins TRBV11-3 and TRBJ2-1; 7 nucleotides agree with TRBD2. The CDR3 loop spans 16 amino acids. J was trimmed by 10 bases and V by 3 bases; bases with no gene match: 15. Germline CDR1 and CDR2: SGHNT and YENEEA. The CDR3 reads CASSFGWPSGYGEQFF. The CDR3 coding sequence is TGTGCCAGCAGCTTTGGGTGGCCTAGCGGTTATGGGGAGCAGTTCTTC.

This clone was counted a single time. The genes are TRBV3-1 (or the pseudogene TRBV3-2) and TRBJ1-6; D unclear. The V end lost 1 base, the J end lost 5 bases, and 6 bases lay between the germline ends. The CDR3 loop spans 14 amino acids. Germline values: CDR1 LGHDT, CDR2 YNNKEL (reference sequence). The CDR3 is CASSQVIDNSPLHF. DNA of the CDR3: TGTGCCAGCAGCCAAGTCATAGATAATTCACCCCTCCACTTT.

This clone was counted between two and nine times. V and J are TRBV5-5 and TRBJ1-4; D is undetermined. Per germline, CDR1 SGHKS and CDR2 YYEKEE (reference sequence). V was pared by 4 bases and J by 8 bases, with 12 bases between. CDR3 length: 13 amino acids. The CDR3 spells CASSVVLGEKLFF. The CDR3, as DNA: TGTGCCAGCAGCGTTGTTCTGGGCGAAAAACTGTTTTTT.

Only one count was recorded for this clone. The J gene is TRBJ2-1, the V gene TRBV12-5, with D possibly matching TRBD2 (6 bases). The CDR3 is 12 amino acids. The germline CDR1 and CDR2 sequences are LGHNT and FRNRAP. The germline V and J ends were trimmed by 3 bases and 11 bases, with 11 bases remaining between them. The CDR3 reads CASGLRLAKQFF. As DNA, the CDR3 is TGTGCTAGTGGTTTAAGGCTAGCGAAGCAGTTCTTC.

The chain employs TRBV20-1 and TRBJ2-5; 12 positions agree with TRBD2. The length of the CDR3 is 16 residues. Looked up from germline, CDR1 is DFQATT and CDR2 is SNEGSKA (reference sequence). Losses at the gene ends were 3 bases for V and 2 bases for J; bases not matched to a gene: 7. DNA for the CDR3: TGCAGTGCTAGTGGGGCTAGCGGGAGGGTGCAAGAGACCCAGTACTTC. Encoded protein: CSASGASGRVQETQYF.

This clone was recorded only once. V usage is TRBV2 and J usage is TRBJ1-1; the D is unclear. CDR1 and CDR2 (germline): SNHLY, FYNNEI. This CDR3 spans 13 amino acids. Trimming removed 8 bases from V and 11 bases from J, with 21 bases in between. The CDR3 coding sequence is TGTGCCAGCCTGCCGGGATTAAACGCCGGGGCTTTCTTT. Its protein is CASLPGLNAGAFF. Drawing the rest from reference TRBV2 and TRBJ1-1, the complete variable domain is EPEVTQTPSHQVTQMGQEVILRCVPISNHLYFYWYRQILGQKVEFLVSFYNNEISEKSEIFDDQFSVERPDGSNFTLKIRSTKLEDSAMYFCASLPGLNAGAFFGQGTRLTVV.

The rearrangement links TRBV11-2 to TRBJ1-3; D not resolved. The CDR3 totals 15 residues. V lost 5 bases and J 0 bases, leaving 11 bases between the germline ends. Germline V gene sequence: CDR1 SGHAT, CDR2 FQNNGV. The CDR3 bases are TGTGCCAGCAGCCGGGTCATGGGCTCTGGAAACACCATATATTTT. It yields the protein CASSRVMGSGNTIYF.

V and J are TRBV5-6 and TRBJ2-3; 9 bases align to TRBD1. Germline lookup yields CDR1 SGHDT and CDR2 YYEEEE. The ends lost 3 bases at V and 4 bases at J; junction bases unmatched: 3. The CDR3 is 14 residues long. The CDR3 here is CASSWGQGADTQYF. CDR3 nucleotides: TGTGCCAGCAGCTGGGGACAGGGAGCAGATACGCAGTATTTT.

This chain connects TRBV2 to TRBJ2-7, with 8 bases matching TRBD2. Looked up from germline, CDR1 is SNHLY and CDR2 is FYNNEI. This CDR3 has 16 amino acids. J was trimmed by 3 bases and V by 5 bases; bases with no gene match: 12. CDR3 amino acids: CASSKGIAGIYYEQYF. CDR3 sequence (DNA): TGTGCCAGCAGTAAAGGGATAGCGGGGATATACTACGAGCAGTACTTC.

The chain combines TRBV5-4 with TRBJ1-6; tentative D call: TRBD1 (6 bases). Trimming took 1 base from V and 10 from J, leaving 12 bases between them. Germline assignment: CDR1 SGHNT and CDR2 YYREEE (reference sequence). The length of the CDR3 is 14 residues. The CDR3 region has the DNA TGTGCCAGCAGCTTGTGGTCAGGGGCCTCACCCCTCCACTTT. It yields the protein CASSLWSGASPLHF.

The V and J genes are TRBV2 and TRBJ2-3, with TRBD2 matching 11 bases. CDR3 length: 17 residues. CDR1 is SNHLY and CDR2 is FYNNEI in the germline V gene. Unmatched junction bases numbered 6, after V lost 4 bases and J lost 0 bases. In DNA, the CDR3 is TGTGCCAGCAGTGGGCTAGCGGGAGGTGCTAGCACAGATACGCAGTATTTT. Protein sequence: CASSGLAGGASTDTQYF.

This chain joins TRBV19 and TRBJ1-2; D uncertain. V lost 5 bases, J lost 3 bases, and 10 bases lay in between. CDR3 size: 13 residues. Germline V lookup: CDR1 LNHDA, CDR2 SQIVND (reference sequence). CDR3 bases: TGTGCCAGTAGTGTAACCAGTTACTATGGCTACACCTTC. It translates to CASSVTSYYGYTF.

The gene calls are TRBV19 and TRBJ2-3; a possible D gene is TRBD2 (5 bases). The CDR3 spans 15 residues. Germline assignment: CDR1 LNHDA and CDR2 SQIVND (reference sequence). V lost 10 bases and J lost 2, with 19 bases in between. For the CDR3, the DNA is TGTGCCACTTCACTCGGGGTAGAGGTCACAGATACGCAGTATTTT. Protein product: CATSLGVEVTDTQYF.

The chain couples TRBV5-6 to TRBJ2-5; D is uncertain. Germline CDR1 reads SGHDT; CDR2 reads YYEEEE. This CDR3 contains 13 residues. The CDR3 is CAPSRPTQETQYF. The CDR3 DNA sequence: TGTGCTCCCAGCCGGCCCACCCAAGAGACCCAGTACTTC.

The chain links TRBV2 to TRBJ1-5; 8 bases map to TRBD1. Germline V gives CDR1 SNHLY, CDR2 FYNNEI. This CDR3 is built from 16 residues. V lost 4 bases and J lost 0; bases outside the gene matches: 5. Written as DNA, the CDR3 is TGTGCCAGCAGTGGGGGACAGGAGTATAGCAATCAGCCCCAGCATTTT. Encoded protein: CASSGGQEYSNQPQHF.